This TCR beta chain stems from a study of blood T cell repertoires in COVID-19. About the study: Donors in the United States, Italy and Spain gave samples during acute or convalescent COVID-19. From T cells, B-cell-depleted T cells, or PBMCs came the material, which was cDNA or gDNA.

Losses at the gene ends were 7 bases for V and 5 bases for J; bases not matched to a gene: 5. This CDR3 spans 14 amino acids. CDR1 is MNHEY, CDR2 SMNVEV, per germline (reference sequence). Original methodology: The assay estimated nucleated cells by amplifying reference gene primers. TCRdb's copy holds only in-frame clones and misses some; the assay was immunoSEQ multiplex PCR. V, J and clone size are those of that table, while D and trimming were read from the DNA. Of around 200,000 clones listed, 87% are singletons. V is TRBV27 and J is TRBJ2-1; 10 bases align to TRBD1. The sequenced material came from peripheral blood. The sequence came from a man in his forties with active or convalescent COVID-19. This CDR3 reads CASTGTGAHNEQFF. In DNA form, the CDR3 reads TGTGCCAGCACCGGGACAGGGGCGCACAATGAGCAGTTCTTC.